This T cell receptor (beta chain) is drawn from a study of T cells in Graves' hyperthyroidism and ophthalmopathy. In this sample, this clonotype turned up many times. Researchers amplified the TCR beta CDR3 regions from RNA transcripts. The TCR CDR3 was amplified in a first-round RT-PCR using the HTBI primer set. From the multiplex PCR reads, TCRdb called clonotypes with MiXCR, one entry per CDR3 protein. The table includes hundreds of thousands of distinct CDR3 sequences, around 20% detected once. Germline CDR1 SQVTM, CDR2 ANQGSEA. The CDR3 has 14 amino acids. V trimming: 6 bases; J trimming: 4 bases; junction bases outside the gene matches: 6. Uncontrolled infection, other autoimmune disease, pregnancy or lactation barred patients from enrollment.

This chain joins TRBV29-1 and TRBJ2-1, with 10 bases lining up with TRBD2. The TCR was taken from a woman in her forties or fifties with Graves' hyperthyroidism that later progressed to Graves' ophthalmopathy. Sequencing was carried out using blood. In nucleotides, the CDR3 is TGCAGCGTGGGACTAGCGCCTTTATACAATGAGCAGTTCTTC. This gives the protein CSVGLAPLYNEQFF.